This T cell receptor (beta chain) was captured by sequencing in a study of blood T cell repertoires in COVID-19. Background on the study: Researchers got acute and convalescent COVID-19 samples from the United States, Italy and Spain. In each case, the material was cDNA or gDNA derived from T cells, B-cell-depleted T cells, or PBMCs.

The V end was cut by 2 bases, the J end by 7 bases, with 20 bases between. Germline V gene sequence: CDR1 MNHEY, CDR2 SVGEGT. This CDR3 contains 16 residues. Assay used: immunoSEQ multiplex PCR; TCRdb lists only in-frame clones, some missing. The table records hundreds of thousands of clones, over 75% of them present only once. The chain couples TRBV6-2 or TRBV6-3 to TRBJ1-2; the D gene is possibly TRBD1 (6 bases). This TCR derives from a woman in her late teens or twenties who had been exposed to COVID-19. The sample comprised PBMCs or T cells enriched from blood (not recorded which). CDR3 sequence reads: CASSYASTHRESGYTF. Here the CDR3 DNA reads TGTGCCAGCAGTTACGCTTCAACTCACAGGGAATCTGGCTACACCTTC.